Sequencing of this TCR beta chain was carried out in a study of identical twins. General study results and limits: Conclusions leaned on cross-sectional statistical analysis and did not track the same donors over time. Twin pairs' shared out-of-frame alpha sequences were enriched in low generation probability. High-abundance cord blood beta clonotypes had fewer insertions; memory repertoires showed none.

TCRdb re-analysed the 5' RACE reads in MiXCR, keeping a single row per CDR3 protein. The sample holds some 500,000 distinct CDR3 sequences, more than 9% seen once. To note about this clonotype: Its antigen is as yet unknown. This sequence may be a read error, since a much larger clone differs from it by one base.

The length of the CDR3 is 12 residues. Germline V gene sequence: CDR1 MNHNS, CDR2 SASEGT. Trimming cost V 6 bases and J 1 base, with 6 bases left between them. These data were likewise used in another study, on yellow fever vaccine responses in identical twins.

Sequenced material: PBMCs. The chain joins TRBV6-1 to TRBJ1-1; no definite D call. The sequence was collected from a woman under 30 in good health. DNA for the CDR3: TGTGCCAGCAGCCACGGGAACACTGAAGCTTTCTTT. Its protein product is CASSHGNTEAFF.